These 14 T cell receptor beta chains share one sample of origin, sequenced in a study of T cells in Graves' hyperthyroidism and ophthalmopathy. Amplified TCR beta CDR3 regions came from RNA transcripts. The TCR CDR3 first-round RT-PCR relied on the HTBI primer set. One entry per CDR3 protein, called by TCRdb with MiXCR from the multiplex PCR reads. Of about 570,000 distinct CDR3 sequences listed, around 13% are singletons. Material for sequencing was blood. The receptor source for this set is a middle-aged woman with Graves' hyperthyroidism.

J is TRBJ2-3 and V is TRBV13; D gene ambiguous. CDR3 size: 13 residues. Trimming removed 6 bases from V and 4 bases from J, with 11 bases in between. Germline assignment: CDR1 PRHDT and CDR2 FYEKMQ (reference sequence). The CDR3, as DNA: TGTGCCAGCAGACGTGGGCTCGCAGATACGCAGTATTTT. Residues: CASRRGLADTQYF.

In this sample, this clonotype turned up many times. The chain links TRBV28 to TRBJ2-1, with 8 bases aligning to TRBD1. The length of the CDR3 is 17 residues. The V gene's germline CDR1 is MDHEN and CDR2 SYDVKM. The V and J ends lost 2 bases and 1 base, in that order; junction bases with no gene match: 7. For the CDR3, the DNA is TGTGCCAGCAGTTTAACAGGGGGAAGCCCTTCCTACAATGAGCAGTTCTTC. Translating gives CASSLTGGSPSYNEQFF.

This clonotype was seen ten or more times. The V and J genes are TRBV11-2 and TRBJ2-2; D might be TRBD2 (5 bases). Germline V lookup: CDR1 SGHAT, CDR2 FQNNGV. V gave up 2 bases and J gave up 0 bases, with 10 bases separating them. The CDR3 totals 16 residues. CDR3 residues: CASSLRAGTNTGELFF. CDR3 sequence (DNA): TGTGCCAGCAGCTTACGAGCCGGGACGAACACCGGGGAGCTGTTTTTT. Together with reference TRBV11-2 and TRBJ2-2, the CDR3 gives the full variable domain: EAGVAQSPRYKIIEKRQSVAFWCNPISGHATLYWYQQILGQGPKLLIQFQNNGVVDDSQLPKDRFSAERLKGVDSTLKIQPAKLEDSAVYLCASSLRAGTNTGELFFGEGSRLTVL.

The sample holds a few counts of this clonotype. The V and J genes are TRBV7-3 and TRBJ1-2; unclear D gene. Deletions cut 2 bases from V and 4 bases from J, with 17 bases between. Germline V gene sequence: CDR1 SGHTA, CDR2 FQGTGA. There are 16 residues in the CDR3. The CDR3 sequence is CASSLQPGDLFYGYTF. Written as DNA, the CDR3 is TGTGCCAGCAGCTTACAGCCAGGTGACCTTTTCTATGGCTACACCTTC.

The table lists this clonotype with a few counts. V usage is TRBV4-2 and J usage is TRBJ2-3; 9 bases are a match to TRBD2. This CDR3 is 18 amino acids long. The germline V gene encodes CDR1 LGHNA and CDR2 YNFKEQ. V lost 0 bases, J lost 3 bases, and 10 bases stayed unmatched. The CDR3 DNA is TGTGCCAGCAGCCAAGATCCCTCGAGCGGGAGGATAACAGATACGCAGTATTTT. This encodes CASSQDPSSGRITDTQYF.

This clonotype has at least ten counts. The rearrangement links TRBV28 to TRBJ2-3, with D tentatively TRBD2 (5 bases). Trimming left V 5 bases short and J 11 bases short, with 20 bases between. There are 14 residues in the CDR3. The germline gives CDR1 MDHEN, CDR2 SYDVKM. The CDR3 loop is CASSPRTANLGQYF. CDR3 nucleotides: TGTGCCAGCAGTCCAAGGACTGCCAACCTGGGGCAGTATTTT.

The table lists this clonotype with many counts. V and J are TRBV5-1 and TRBJ1-3, with D possibly matching TRBD1 (5 bases). CDR3 size: 14 residues. Trimming shortened V by 3 bases and J by 4 bases, and 11 bases separated the two germline ends. Germline CDR1 is SGHRS and CDR2 is YFSETQ. CDR3 DNA sequence: TGCGCCAGCAGCTCTCGGGGGGAAGGAAACACCATATATTTT. Amino acids: CASSSRGEGNTIYF.

Regarding this clonotype: A much larger clone sits a single nucleotide away, making a read error possible. CDR3 nucleotide sequence: TGTGCCAGCGGGACTAGCGGGAACAATGAGCAGTTCTTC. Translating it yields CASGTSGNNEQFF. This rearrangement joins TRBV9 to TRBJ2-1; TRBD2 agrees at 13 bases. Germline V CDR1 and CDR2: SGDLS, YYNGEE. The V segment lost 7 bases and the J segment 5 bases; nucleotides outside the gene matches: 0. This CDR3 is built from 13 residues.

This clonotype was seen many times. The chain recombines TRBV7-3 with TRBJ2-5; D unresolved. V was clipped by 5 bases and J by 5 bases, with 12 bases between them. The CDR3 loop spans 13 amino acids. The germline V gene encodes CDR1 SGHTA and CDR2 FQGTGA. CDR3 nucleotide sequence: TGTGCCAGCAGCCAAAACGGCGCGGAGACCCAGTACTTC. It codes for CASSQNGAETQYF.

This clonotype has a count of ten or more. The CDR3 is CASSNRDTSYEQYF. Here the CDR3 DNA reads TGTGCCAGCAGCAACCGGGACACCTCCTACGAGCAGTACTTC. V gene TRBV7-2 combines with J gene TRBJ2-7, with D perhaps matching TRBD1 (6 bases). Germline-derived CDR1 and CDR2 are SGHTA and FQGNSA. This CDR3 spans 14 amino acids. Trimming stripped 5 bases from V and 0 bases from J, with 11 bases between.

As regards this clonotype: One end of the junction varies from germline; a read error may be responsible. The chain has TRBV29-1 and TRBJ1-5; 7 bases match TRBD1. CDR3 size: 17 residues. Germline assignment: CDR1 SQVTM and CDR2 ANQGSEA. The CDR3 is CRVEDGGQLITNQPQHF. CDR3 nucleotide sequence: TGCAGGGTTGAAGATGGGGGACAGCTGATCACAAATCAGCCCCAGCATTTT.

Many counts were recorded for this clonotype. V usage is TRBV5-1 and J usage is TRBJ1-1; 9 bases map to TRBD1. V gave up 2 bases and J gave up 0 bases; unmatched junction bases: 5. The germline V gene has CDR1 SGHRS and CDR2 YFSETQ. The CDR3 loop spans 16 amino acids. In nucleotides, the CDR3 is TGCGCCAGCAGCTTACAGGGGGCCCAGTTGAACACTGAAGCTTTCTTT. Translating it yields CASSLQGAQLNTEAFF.

This clonotype was counted a few times. The chain joins TRBV10-3 to TRBJ1-4; D gene ambiguous. The CDR3 consists of 14 residues. The ends were cut back, 4 bases at V and 8 bases at J, with 14 bases in the middle. Germline CDR1 and CDR2: ENHRY and SYGVKD. In DNA form, the CDR3 reads TGTGCCATCAGTGTCGGACGACCCGACGAAAAACTGTTTTTT. Encoded protein: CAISVGRPDEKLFF.

This clonotype was recorded at least ten times. The V gene is TRBV5-6, the J gene TRBJ2-1, with TRBD1 as a possible D gene (5 bases). This CDR3 is built from 16 residues. The V gene's germline CDR1 is SGHDT and CDR2 YYEEEE. The ends were cut back, 4 bases at V and 4 bases at J, with 18 bases in the middle. This CDR3 reads CASSPWTRLEYNEQFF. Written as DNA, the CDR3 is TGTGCCAGCAGCCCCTGGACACGACTCGAATACAATGAGCAGTTCTTC.